The clone carrying this T cell receptor beta chain turned up a few times. The antigen remains undetermined. MiXCR, applied by TCRdb to the 5' RACE reads, yields one record per CDR3 protein. The sample contains about 470,000 distinct CDR3 sequences, 20% to 25% of which appear only once. The entry originates in a study of identical twins. V dropped 2 bases and J dropped 12 bases, with 23 bases sitting between them. CDR3 length equals 15 residues. Germline V lookup: CDR1 MNHEY, CDR2 SVGAGI. Healthy Caucasians were all of the donors. The study's findings and limits: Twin pairs had excess sharing that was weaker in beta out-of-frame sequences.

Separately, the same data were catalogued under a study of T cells expressing NK-cell markers. According to that study: Investigators obtained TCR beta repertoires from sorted CD3+CD56+NKG2C+, CD3+CD56+NKG2C- and CD3+CD56-NKG2C+ T cells.

The origin of this receptor is a woman between 18 and 30 years old in good health. V usage is TRBV6-5 and J usage is TRBJ2-7; D is perhaps TRBD2 (7 bases). The specimen was CD4+ T cells sorted from blood. The CDR3 here is CASSYTGTTLGSWYF. CDR3 sequence (DNA): TGTGCCAGCAGTTACACAGGGACTACCCTCGGTTCTTGGTACTTC.